What follows describes a single T cell receptor (beta chain). Its antigen is not yet known. The input lacks base qualities; no much larger clone sits a single base away. Whole blood was collected in K2EDTA tubes by collaborating institutions according to the institutions' own protocols. For TCRbeta analysis, collaborators shipped samples in one of three forms: frozen whole blood, isolated PBMCs, or DNA extracted from either of those sample types. Reading the germline V gene gives CDR1 MNHEY and CDR2 SVGEGT. V loses 0 bases of germline sequence and J loses 13 bases, and the interval between the two ends is 19 bases. Counted from cysteine to phenylalanine, this CDR3 has 16 amino acids. The only DNA kept is the CDR3, 48 bases in frame from the first base. The record originates from a study of blood T cell repertoires in COVID-19 (TCRdb year 2020). At the level of the whole study: Collaborator samples came from the United States, Italy and Spain and covered acute and convalescent phases of COVID-19. Samples were obtained from the ongoing ImmuneRACE study (first 160 participants) and from about 1,300 subjects provided by 6 global collaborators. The prospective study material was composed of cDNA or gDNA derived from T cells, B-cell-depleted T cells, or PBMCs. Subjects who had been exposed to COVID-19, were actively infected with it, or had recovered from it provided the deeply sampled blood TCRbeta repertoires that made up the dataset. Nearly every sample came with metadata listing a de-identified subject ID, COVID-19 status, age in years and sex. A freely available public database, intended as a resource for researchers studying the immune response to SARS-CoV-2, is where the repertoires were released. Where HLA class I and class II types were available, the types were taken from metadata supplied by the sample provider, not from assay-based typing.

Points the paper makes about the study in general: The amount of clinical and demographic metadata varied by source and participant and was provided uncurated.

The immunoSEQ Assay, a bias-controlled multiplex PCR, was used to amplify TCRbeta CDR3 regions from genomic DNA. Per the source publication's procedure: The number of nucleated cells in each sample was estimated from the amplification of reference gene primers within the assay. To quantify the absolute abundance of each unique TCRbeta CDR3 rearrangement, sequence reads were collapsed and filtered. For each sample, productive Simpson clonality was calculated by taking the square root of Simpson's diversity index across productive rearrangements. TCRdb carries this immuneACCESS record with in-frame sequences only. Its versions omit some clonotypes, under half of them owing to an unresolved V gene in the studies checked, with the rest unexplained. V and J calls and clone size are given by that table; D and trimming were obtained from the DNA. The sample has some 220,000 clones on record, 84% of them singletons. The ten largest clones represent over 15% of the sample.

The sequence was collected from an elderly woman with active or convalescent COVID-19. The chain was built from TRBV6-2 or TRBV6-3 and TRBJ1-6, with no D gene named confidently. The sample consisted of peripheral blood. The CDR3 amino acid sequence is: CASSYSGTGGMAPLHF. The sequenced DNA: TGTGCCAGCAGTTACTCGGGCACCGGTGGAATGGCTCCCCTCCACTTT.